This T cell receptor beta chain was profiled in a study of cytomegalovirus exposure and HLA in healthy donors (dated by TCRdb to about 2017). About the study as a whole: An earlier analysis of several hundred of the donors reported about 300 Gb of sequence data and some 110 million unique TCR beta sequences obtained from around 180 million T cells. High-throughput TCR immunosequencing, statistical association of individual TCRs with disease status, and machine learning were combined to predict cytomegalovirus infection status. Because of strong linkage in the cohort, roughly five DR-DQ haplotypes were treated as single units for association and clustering. To decide whether each TCR beta V gene segment behaved as functional or pseudogenic, an earlier analysis of 587 of the donors relied on high-throughput TCR beta sequencing. Donor age, sex, ethnicity and CMV serostatus were compiled together with the repertoire data. An early release covering about 600 HLA-typed donors comprised approximately 290 gigabases of sequencing data and around 80 million unique TCR sequences. Every discovery cohort repertoire had been produced on one sequencing platform. The study aimed to test whether signatures of past pathogen exposure could be identified by cataloging public T cell receptors. A later genetic analysis took genome-wide SNP genotypes for about three fifths of the roughly 700 donors and used that subset as a discovery cohort. Typing coverage varied by locus: about 620-630 donors for A, B, C, DRB1 and DQB1; approximately 500 for DQA1; nearly 610 for DPA1; 450 to 480 for DPB1. The study used immunosequencing to profile the T cell repertoires of more than 650 subjects and linked those repertoires to cytomegalovirus serostatus. Rather than using new phenotypic data, the later analysis identified candidate immune exposures from TCR beta sequences and from how often those sequences occurred across donors. HLA typing included class I and class II loci at four-digit resolution. Among the roughly 400 genotyped donors, approximately 76% belonged to the genetic ancestry cluster associated with self-reported Caucasian donors. A later analysis re-analyzed previously published TCR beta repertoires from 660 or so donors and added high-resolution HLA genotyping to study TCR occurrence patterns. Besides the first cohort of 500 to 700 subjects, a separate validation cohort made up of 120 different subjects was used. On average, about 240,000 unique TCR beta nucleotide sequences were sequenced per donor among 398 genotyped donors of the cohort, with roughly 18% of those sequences being non-productive. Summary of the overall study and its limitations: A later analysis found that HLA-associated TCR beta chains were more clonally expanded and had lower generation probabilities than equally common non-associated chains. Several of the top co-occurrence clusters appeared to be linked to parvovirus B19, influenza, CMV and Epstein-Barr virus, according to a later analysis. The sequencing pipeline was judged likely to have produced a cluster of highly shared sequence variants as a technical artifact. HLA typing was unavailable for some donors at each locus, so association tests used only the typed subset. Broadly in line with IMGT annotations, most TCR beta V segments showed up in productive rearrangements about 87% or about 30% of the time in an earlier analysis of under 700 of the donors. The classifier was reported to diagnose cytomegalovirus status with high specificity and sensitivity in both the original cohort and the validation cohort. When HLA alleles, especially DR and DQ, strongly co-occurred, TCR associations were difficult to assign to individual alleles. Some IMGT-functional V segments, including TRBV6-2 and TRBV6-3, could not be told apart with the 87-base-pair reads, so those segments were excluded. In a later analysis, over 15,000 TCR beta sequences were associated with specific HLA alleles at a false discovery rate of 0.05. Most TCR sequences were observed very rarely across donors, whereas some public TCRs were present in many individuals. In a later genetic analysis, fewer N-insertions in productive TCRs were reported among donors in an Asian-associated ancestry cluster than the roughly 640-donor mean. The study listed 170 or so TCR beta chains as associated with cytomegalovirus. In this cohort, only TCR beta chains were sequenced, and detectable features were limited by the absence of alpha or paired-chain data. It was suggested by the authors that the approach could potentially be generalized to other disease states and immunological phenotypes. In vitro tests confirmed that a few of the cytomegalovirus-associated TCR beta chains recognize cytomegalovirus antigens. CMV serostatus was the only immune exposure information available for the cohort. An association between a missense DCLRE1C variant and V-gene and J-gene trimming of TCR beta chains was found in a later genetic analysis and replicated in an independent cohort. According to a later analysis, most CMV-associated TCR beta chains appeared to be HLA-restricted, and the HLA associations seemed to be driven largely by CMV exposure. The presence/absence analyses assumed that sequencing depth was roughly uniform across donors, and that assumption may not be true. In a later analysis, the rate of TCR association differed among HLA loci, with DRB1 alleles having the most associated TCRs and HLA-C alleles having the fewest. A further reported finding was that TCR beta sequences accurately predicted the HLA-A and HLA-B alleles for most subjects in the first cohort. Linkage disequilibrium might explain the correlated functional status among segregating V segments, but an unknown experimental factor could not be ruled out. The earlier analysis of nearly 600 of the donors excluded some 15 rarely observed V segments, including chromosome 9 orphons, because counts were too low.

CDR3 length: 15 amino acids, cysteine to phenylalanine. Only CDR3 DNA remains: 45 bases, in frame from the first base. V is pared back by 6 bases and J by 5 bases, with 19 bases lying between the germline termini. CDR1 LGHNA and CDR2 YSLEER are derived from the germline V gene. The cohort consisted of approximately 670 healthy bone marrow donors. At the time of sampling, every cohort member was nominally healthy, though immune exposures that went unrecorded were likely present. The donor was CMV seronegative and belonged to the group of 380 or so seronegative cohort members. Every donor gave a peripheral blood sample, and the peripheral blood mononuclear cells from that sample were used for TCR beta sequencing. The Qiagen DNeasy Blood Extraction Kit was used to extract genomic DNA from the blood cell samples. As to this clone: Its cognate antigen has yet to be identified. Within one base of it there is no much larger clone, and no base qualities were kept.

Libraries were prepared through the immunoSEQ multiplex PCR assay. For the multiplex PCR, a mixture combining 60 forward primers for TCR Vbeta segments and 13 reverse primers for TCR Jbeta segments was used. Amplification of the CDR3 region of rearranged TCR beta genes was performed with a multiplex PCR assay on genomic DNA. Amplified TCR beta libraries were sequenced as 87-base-pair reads on the Illumina HiSeq System. As for how the authors treated the data: Across the 500 to 850 repertoires, a later analysis counted tens of millions of unique TCR beta chains, approximately 10 million of which were shared by at least two donors. A nearest-neighbor algorithm error-corrected the raw reads and collapsed the reads into unique sequences, merging closely related sequences to remove PCR and sequencing errors. Alignment of CDR3 sequences to IMGT reference sequences was used to assign V, D and J gene segments. For a sequence to be retained, a match of at least six nucleotides was required to both a V gene segment and a J gene segment. A rearrangement counted as productive if the CDR3 had no stop codons and remained in frame with V and J, and every other rearrangement counted as non-productive. CDR3 was defined by IMGT convention, running from the second conserved V-encoded cysteine to the conserved J-encoded phenylalanine. In an earlier analysis of more than 550 of the donors, sequences lacking an unambiguous match to a single V gene segment were excluded. An earlier analysis of approximately 590 of the donors called V segments functional above 56.7% productive rearrangements and segregating when the between-donor standard deviation exceeded 5%. A statistical classification framework was developed to diagnose cytomegalovirus status using the catalog of TCR beta chain sequences. In a later analysis, V and J genes were assigned by comparing TCR nucleotide sequences against IMGT/GENE-DB human TR gene sequences. A later analysis assigned CDR3 sequences and most-parsimonious VDJ recombination scenarios with the TCRdist pipeline. A later analysis defined each TCR beta chain by its CDR3 amino acid sequence plus V-gene family, and excluded reads lacking a unique V-gene family. To address suspected cross-contamination and a sequencing artifact, a later analysis removed 550 to 750 highly shared, low-generation-probability nucleotide sequences. In a later analysis, a clonal expansion index was calculated for each public chain from normalized within-repertoire ranks of inferred template counts. In a later analysis, generation probabilities were computed with a VDJ recombination model fitted to out-of-frame rearrangements, and the resulting probabilities were checked against IGoR. Hypergeometric tests were used in a later analysis to score TCR-TCR, TCR-HLA and TCR-CMV co-occurrence, with a repertoire-size bias correction applied to the TCR pairs. A later analysis estimated false discovery rates by permuting HLA or CMV assignments 20 times. In a later analysis, co-occurring TCRs were grouped using DBSCAN, and TCRdist sequence similarity was added for clustering within HLA-allele-positive subsets. For co-occurrence clustering, repertoires with fewer than 30,000 or more than 120,000 public chains were excluded, along with 5 or 6 repertoires with anomalous nucleotide sharing. TCRdb re-hosts the immuneACCESS table, in-frame sequences only. Its copies lack some clones; in the studies checked, an unresolved V gene accounts for under half of them, and the cause for the rest is not known. From that table come the V and J calls and clone size; the DNA was used to work out D and trimming. The sample records fewer than 150,000 clones, about 74% of which are singletons. Of the sample, roughly 4.9% is held by the ten largest clones.

Source material: PBMCs. The clonotype comes from a woman aged 45 to 65 in good health and CMV-seronegative. In this chain, TRBV4-3 is recombined with TRBJ2-5, with a weak D call of TRBD2 (5 bases match). The CDR3 sequence is CASSRFYTRSETQYF. The nucleotide sequence reads as follows: TGCGCCAGCAGTCGATTCTATACTAGAAGCGAGACCCAGTACTTC.